This entry lists 29 T cell receptor beta chains sequenced from one sample in a study of blood T cell repertoires in COVID-19 (dated by TCRdb to 2019 to 2021). The protocol used for the library was the immunoSEQ multiplex PCR assay. This is the immuneACCESS table as TCRdb keeps it, with only in-frame sequences that have V and J called. A part of the clones is gone; compared with another copy, unresolved V genes explain less than half, and the rest is unexplained. Here the sample has about 120,000 clones; about 79% occur a single time. The ten largest clones capture about 2% of the sample. The sequenced sample consisted of peripheral blood. Receptors originate from a man between 65 and 79 years old with acute or convalescent COVID-19.

This clone was detected once. The same CDR3 can be traced to other DNA sequences in this sample. CDR3 sequence reads: CAIRSQGDQPQHF. For the CDR3, the DNA is TGTGCCATCAGATCACAGGGGGATCAGCCCCAGCATTTT. The chain recombines TRBV10-3 with TRBJ1-5; 8 nucleotides align to TRBD1. Trimming cost V 6 bases and J 5 bases; bases outside gene matches: 3. CDR1 is ENHRY and CDR2 is SYGVKD in the germline V gene. The CDR3 runs to 13 residues.

This chain links TRBV11-2 with TRBJ2-2; 13 bases are a match to TRBD2. CDR1 and CDR2 from the germline V gene are SGHAT and FQNNGV. V lost 6 bases to trimming and J lost 6 bases; unmatched junction nucleotides: 7. CDR3 size: 16 residues. The CDR3 loop is CASSPLAGGPSGELFF. CDR3 sequence (DNA): TGTGCCAGCAGTCCACTAGCGGGGGGGCCTTCCGGGGAGCTGTTTTTT.

This chain joins TRBV5-8 and TRBJ2-5; 7 nucleotides agree with TRBD2. This CDR3 spans 17 amino acids. CDR1 and CDR2 (germline): SGHTS, YDEGEE. The V gene end was trimmed by 7 bases and the J gene end by 1 base; junction bases not matched to a gene: 16. The DNA of the CDR3 is TGTGCCAGCCCGAACGGTCTAGCGGTCGCACCCCAAGAGACCCAGTACTTC. The encoded protein is CASPNGLAVAPQETQYF.

The genes are TRBV4-2 and TRBJ2-3; the match to TRBD1 covers 7 bases. Germline CDR1 reads LGHNA; CDR2 reads YNFKEQ. This CDR3 has 16 residues. V lost 0 bases, J lost 3 bases, and 6 bases stayed unmatched. As DNA, the CDR3 is TGTGCCAGCAGCCAAGAAGTGGGCAGGGGGACAGATACGCAGTATTTT. The encoded protein is CASSQEVGRGTDTQYF.

The chain links TRBV7-9 to TRBJ2-3; 13 bases align to TRBD2. Per germline, CDR1 SEHNR and CDR2 FQNEAQ (reference sequence). The junction had 3 bases not matched to a gene; V was cut back by 3 bases and J by 6 bases. The CDR3 loop spans 15 amino acids. The CDR3 region is CASSLGLAGSDTQYF. DNA for the CDR3: TGTGCCAGCAGCTTGGGACTAGCGGGGTCCGATACGCAGTATTTT.

The genes are TRBV7-3 and TRBJ2-4; 8 bases are shared with TRBD2. The CDR3 is made up of 14 amino acids. Trimming cost V 4 bases and J 7 bases; bases outside gene matches: 6. Germline lookup yields CDR1 SGHTA and CDR2 FQGTGA. The CDR3 DNA sequence: TGTGCCAGCAGCTCCCCCTCGGGGGGGAACATTCAGTACTTC. This codes for CASSSPSGGNIQYF.

This rearrangement joins TRBV6-5 to TRBJ1-3, with 7 positions matching TRBD1. V shed 7 bases and J 0 bases; nucleotides not matched to a gene: 6. This CDR3 comprises 15 residues. Germline V gives CDR1 MNHEY, CDR2 SVGAGI. CDR3 residues: CASKRGQNSGNTIYF. The CDR3 DNA follows: TGTGCCAGCAAGAGGGGACAGAACTCTGGAAACACCATATATTTT.

The V gene is TRBV10-3, the J gene TRBJ1-3; the match to TRBD1 covers 8 bases. V trimming: 5 bases; J trimming: 0 bases; junction bases outside the gene matches: 6. CDR3 length: 16 amino acids. The germline CDR1 and CDR2 sequences are ENHRY and SYGVKD. The chain's CDR3 is CAISPQGASSGNTIYF. The DNA of the CDR3 is TGTGCCATCAGTCCCCAGGGGGCGAGCTCTGGAAACACCATATATTTT.

This chain uses TRBV20-1 with TRBJ1-2; D is possibly TRBD1 (5 bases). Trimming pared 3 bases from V and 4 bases from J, leaving 18 bases between. This CDR3 region has 15 residues. The germline V gene encodes CDR1 DFQATT and CDR2 SNEGSKA (reference sequence). As DNA, the CDR3 is TGCAGTGCTAGTGAGTCTGCAGGCGGGGCCTATGGCTACACCTTC. Translation: CSASESAGGAYGYTF.

The chain employs TRBV6-5 and TRBJ2-1; 7 bases map to TRBD1. V dropped 7 bases and J dropped 4; count of bases not matched to a gene: 4. The germline V gene encodes CDR1 MNHEY and CDR2 SVGAGI. The CDR3 spans 13 residues. The chain's CDR3 is CASTPTGYNEQFF. For the CDR3, the DNA is TGTGCCAGCACCCCGACAGGGTACAATGAGCAGTTCTTC.

This sequence joins TRBV5-8 and TRBJ2-1; TRBD2 matches 10 bases. CDR1 and CDR2 from the germline V gene are SGHTS and YDEGEE. J gave up 3 bases and V 3 bases, and 9 bases lay outside the gene matches. This CDR3 has 17 amino acids. This CDR3 reads CASSSYLSGGNYNEQFF. DNA for the CDR3: TGTGCCAGCAGCTCGTACCTTAGCGGGGGGAACTACAATGAGCAGTTCTTC.

With respect to this clone: Different DNA sequences within this sample yield the same CDR3. CDR3 coding DNA: TGTGCCAGCAGCTTACTCGCGAACACCGGGGAGCTGTTTTTT. This sequence encodes CASSLLANTGELFF. V usage is TRBV11-2 and J usage is TRBJ2-2; D gene uncertain. The CDR3 extends over 14 amino acids. V lost 2 bases to trimming and J lost 0 bases, with 4 bases between them. The germline V gene has CDR1 SGHAT and CDR2 FQNNGV.

The rearrangement uses TRBV7-8 and TRBJ1-6; weak D call: TRBD1 (6 bases). CDR3 length equals 14 residues. CDR1 SGHVS and CDR2 FQNEAQ come from the germline V gene. V dropped 1 base and J dropped 9 bases, with 10 bases sitting between them. CDR3 in DNA: TGTGCCAGCAGCTTAGGGGGCAGGGGTTCACCCCTCCACTTT. This codes for CASSLGGRGSPLHF.

The chain employs TRBV5-1 and TRBJ2-1; D is possibly TRBD2 (5 bases). The V and J ends lost 5 bases and 0 bases respectively, with 12 bases between them. CDR3 length equals 15 residues. Germline V gives CDR1 SGHRS, CDR2 YFSETQ. The CDR3 here is CASSPEESSYNEQFF. CDR3 DNA sequence: TGCGCCAGCAGTCCGGAGGAGAGCTCCTACAATGAGCAGTTCTTC.

This clone was counted only a few times. Different DNA sequences within this sample yield the same CDR3. This chain joins TRBV7-8 and TRBJ1-5; 11 bases map to TRBD1. CDR3 length: 16 residues. The V and J ends lost 1 base and 3 bases, in that order; junction bases with no gene match: 2. CDR1 and CDR2 from the germline V gene are SGHVS and FQNEAQ. DNA for the CDR3: TGTGCCAGCAGCTTAGGAGGACAGGGGGCCAATCAGCCCCAGCATTTT. Translating gives CASSLGGQGANQPQHF. Full variable domain (rest looked up from reference TRBV7-8 and TRBJ1-5): GAGVSQSPRYKVAKRGQDVALRCDPISGHVSLFWYQQALGQGPEFLTYFQNEAQLDKSGLPSDRFFAERPEGSVSTLKIQRTQQEDSAVYLCASSLGGQGANQPQHFGDGTRLSIL.

Many counts were recorded for this clone. The chain links TRBV29-1 to TRBJ2-3; 10 bases are shared with TRBD1. V shed 1 base and J 5 bases; nucleotides not matched to a gene: 3. Per germline, CDR1 SQVTM and CDR2 ANQGSEA. The CDR3 is made up of 14 amino acids. CDR3 region: CSVEGQGARDTQYF. Here the CDR3 DNA reads TGCAGCGTTGAAGGACAGGGGGCGAGAGATACGCAGTATTTT.

V and J are TRBV9 and TRBJ2-5; a possible D gene is TRBD2 (5 bases). The CDR3 has 13 residues. CDR1 SGDLS and CDR2 YYNGEE come from the germline V gene. V dropped 0 bases and J dropped 5 bases, with 8 bases sitting between them. The DNA for the CDR3 is TGTGCCAGCAGCGTAGGAGGGTACGAGACCCAGTACTTC. Translated, it gives CASSVGGYETQYF.

This chain connects TRBV7-2 to TRBJ2-5, with D perhaps matching TRBD1 (6 bases). In germline, CDR1 is SGHTA, CDR2 FQGNSA. V gave up 3 bases and J gave up 1 base, with 15 bases separating them. There are 16 residues in the CDR3. CDR3 in amino acids: CASSFTSDSIQETQYF. In DNA, the CDR3 is TGTGCCAGCAGCTTCACATCGGACAGCATCCAAGAGACCCAGTACTTC.

This clone was detected a few times. The rearrangement links TRBV5-1 to TRBJ2-1; 8 nucleotides match TRBD2. Germline V gene lookup returns CDR1 SGHRS and CDR2 YFSETQ. With 4 bases clipped from V and 3 bases from J, the junction kept 9 bases outside the gene matches. CDR3 length: 16 residues. The CDR3 region is CASSPGGQDLYNEQFF. CDR3 nucleotides: TGCGCCAGCAGCCCGGGGGGGCAGGACCTCTACAATGAGCAGTTCTTC.

The chain links TRBV5-1 to TRBJ2-3, with 8 nucleotides matching TRBD2. The V gene end was trimmed by 4 bases and the J gene end by 1 base; junction bases not matched to a gene: 2. The CDR3 loop spans 14 amino acids. Germline V gene lookup returns CDR1 SGHRS and CDR2 YFSETQ. The CDR3 DNA follows: TGCGCCAGCAGCCCCGGGGGGGGCACAGATACGCAGTATTTT. This sequence encodes CASSPGGGTDTQYF.

The chain has TRBV6-5 and TRBJ2-3, with TRBD2 matching over 8 bases. Per the germline V gene, CDR1 is MNHEY and CDR2 is SVGAGI. V lost 10 bases, J lost 2 bases, and 2 bases stayed unmatched. CDR3 size: 12 residues. The CDR3 DNA follows: TGTGCCACGGGGGGGTACACAGATACGCAGTATTTT. Encoded protein: CATGGYTDTQYF.

The chain recombines TRBV12-3 or TRBV12-4 with TRBJ1-5; D remains unclear. V was pared by 3 bases and J by 5 bases, with 8 bases between. This CDR3 region has 13 residues. The CDR3 reads CASSFGEHQPQHF. Written as DNA, the CDR3 is TGTGCCAGCAGTTTCGGTGAGCATCAGCCCCAGCATTTT.

This rearrangement joins TRBV5-5 to TRBJ1-2, with unresolved D. The CDR3 runs 13 residues. The V end lost 4 bases, the J end lost 0 bases, and 7 bases lay between the germline ends. Germline assignment: CDR1 SGHKS and CDR2 YYEKEE (reference sequence). The CDR3 loop is CASSRGANYGYTF. CDR3 nucleotide sequence: TGTGCCAGCAGCCGGGGAGCTAACTATGGCTACACCTTC.

This chain uses TRBV5-5 with TRBJ1-1; D remains unclear. This CDR3 region has 14 residues. In germline, CDR1 is SGHKS, CDR2 YYEKEE (reference sequence). Trimming took off 2 bases at V and 5 bases at J, with 13 bases between the two ends. Here the CDR3 reads CASSLGGMGTEAFF. CDR3 nucleotides: TGTGCCAGCAGCTTAGGAGGTATGGGGACTGAAGCTTTCTTT.

V gene TRBV19 combines with J gene TRBJ1-1; D is undetermined. V gave up 4 bases and J gave up 4 bases, with 10 bases separating them. From germline, CDR1 is LNHDA and CDR2 SQIVND (reference sequence). This CDR3 region has 13 residues. CDR3 nucleotide sequence: TGTGCCAGTAGTAAGGAGGGTTCCACTGAAGCTTTCTTT. Amino acids: CASSKEGSTEAFF.

This clone has just a few counts. V is TRBV25-1 and J is TRBJ2-7, with D possibly TRBD1 on 6 matching bases. Germline-derived CDR1 and CDR2 are MGHDK and SYGVNS. V was shortened by 4 bases and J by 5 bases, with 12 bases between the two germline ends. The CDR3 totals 13 residues. The CDR3 reads CASSGQPGDEQYF. The CDR3 coding sequence is TGTGCCAGCAGTGGACAACCAGGGGACGAGCAGTACTTC.

The chain joins TRBV6-1 to TRBJ2-7, with D possibly matching TRBD1 (5 bases). The V and J ends lost 0 bases and 1 base respectively, with 7 bases between them. This CDR3 contains 14 residues. Germline V gene lookup returns CDR1 MNHNS and CDR2 SASEGT. The CDR3 nucleotides read TGTGCCAGCAGTGAAGCGACAGTTTCCTACGAGCAGTACTTC. This translates into CASSEATVSYEQYF.

The rearrangement uses TRBV19 and TRBJ2-2; D gene uncertain. The CDR3 contains 16 residues. Per germline, CDR1 LNHDA and CDR2 SQIVND (reference sequence). Trimming stripped 5 bases from V and 2 bases from J, with 15 bases between. The DNA of the CDR3 is TGTGCCAGTAGTCCCATGTCGCGGCGAAACACCGGGGAGCTGTTTTTT. Translating it yields CASSPMSRRNTGELFF.

The genes are TRBV3-1 (or the pseudogene TRBV3-2) and TRBJ1-1; TRBD1 aligns across 7 bases. The V gene's germline CDR1 is LGHDT and CDR2 YNNKEL (reference sequence). CDR3 length equals 13 residues. V lost 1 base and J lost 8; bases outside the gene matches: 4. The CDR3 loop is CASSQVRQGEAFF. The CDR3 region has the DNA TGTGCCAGCAGCCAAGTCCGACAGGGCGAAGCTTTCTTT.